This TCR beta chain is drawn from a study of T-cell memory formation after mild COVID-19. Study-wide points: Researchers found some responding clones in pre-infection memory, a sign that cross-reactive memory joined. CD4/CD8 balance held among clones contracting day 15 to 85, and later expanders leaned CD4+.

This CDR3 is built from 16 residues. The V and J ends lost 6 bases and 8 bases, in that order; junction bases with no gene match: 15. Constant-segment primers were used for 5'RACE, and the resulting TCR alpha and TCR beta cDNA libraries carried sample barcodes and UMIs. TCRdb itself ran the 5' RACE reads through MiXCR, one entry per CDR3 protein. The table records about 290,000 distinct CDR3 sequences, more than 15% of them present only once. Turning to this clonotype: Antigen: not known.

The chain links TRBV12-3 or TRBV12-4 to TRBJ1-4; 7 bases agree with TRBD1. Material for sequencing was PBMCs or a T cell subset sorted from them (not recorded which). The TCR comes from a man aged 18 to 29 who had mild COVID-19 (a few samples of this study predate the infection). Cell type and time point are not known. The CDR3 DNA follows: TGTGCCAGCAGCTTCCGATTGACAGGGCAGGGCGAAAAACTGTTTTTT. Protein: CASSFRLTGQGEKLFF.